These 27 T cell receptor beta chains came from one sample sequenced in a study of shared clonotypes between healthy human individuals. TCRdb's copy holds only in-frame clones and misses some; the assay was immunoSEQ multiplex PCR. The table records around 750,000 clones, around two thirds of them present only once. The sequenced sample consisted of memory CD4+ T cells sorted from blood. This sample's subset: CD45RA-negative fraction. These receptors were taken from a woman aged 25 to 39 in good health.

The gene calls are TRBV9 and TRBJ2-5; TRBD2 matches 10 bases. The CDR3 runs 16 residues. CDR1 and CDR2 (germline): SGDLS, YYNGEE. V shed 4 bases and J 4 bases; nucleotides not matched to a gene: 10. The CDR3, as DNA: TGTGCCAGCAGCCTTGCTAGCGGGAGCGTTGGAGAGACCCAGTACTTC. Translating it yields CASSLASGSVGETQYF.

The genes are TRBV5-4 and TRBJ1-2, with 10 bases fitting TRBD1. V trimming: 4 bases; J trimming: 4 bases; junction bases outside the gene matches: 7. The CDR3 has 15 residues. Germline CDR1 and CDR2: SGHNT and YYREEE (reference sequence). The CDR3 loop is CASSRQGATSYGYTF. The CDR3 nucleotides are TGTGCCAGCAGCCGACAGGGGGCTACCTCCTATGGCTACACCTTC.

This clone was recorded a few times. This sample also contains other DNA sequences that code for the same CDR3. V gene TRBV11-2 combines with J gene TRBJ2-7; D is unresolved. CDR1 is SGHAT and CDR2 is FQNNGV in the germline V gene. Trimming shortened V by 5 bases and J by 3 bases, and 11 bases separated the two germline ends. CDR3 length equals 13 residues. The CDR3 DNA is TGTGCCAGCAGCAGAGGATCGAACTACGAGCAGTACTTC. Translating gives CASSRGSNYEQYF.

V and J are TRBV29-1 and TRBJ1-4; 7 bases map to TRBD1. Looked up from germline, CDR1 is SQVTM and CDR2 is ANQGSEA. After removal of 7 bases from V and 4 bases from J, the junction contained 9 bases not matched to a gene. The CDR3 consists of 14 residues. This CDR3 is CSAKQGWGNEKLFF. The CDR3, as DNA: TGCAGCGCAAAACAGGGGTGGGGTAATGAAAAACTGTTTTTT.

The J gene is TRBJ2-7, the V gene TRBV28, with D hard to call. Germline V gene sequence: CDR1 MDHEN, CDR2 SYDVKM. V was clipped by 2 bases and J by 0 bases, with 8 bases between them. The CDR3 runs 14 residues. The CDR3 region has the DNA TGTGCCAGCAGTTTACCTCCGCCCTCCTACGAGCAGTACTTC. Its translation: CASSLPPPSYEQYF.

The chain employs TRBV18 and TRBJ1-4; D unclear. Germline V gene lookup returns CDR1 KGHSH and CDR2 LQKENI. This CDR3 contains 15 residues. The V gene lost 2 bases and the J gene lost 0 bases, with 7 bases spanning the gap. The CDR3 bases are TGTGCCAGCTCACCAAGGTCAGCAACTAATGAAAAACTGTTTTTT. Translated: CASSPRSATNEKLFF.

This sequence joins TRBV28 and TRBJ1-3; D is uncertain. Germline V gives CDR1 MDHEN, CDR2 SYDVKM. The CDR3 contains 16 residues. Trimming stripped 4 bases from V and 0 bases from J, with 13 bases between. The CDR3 region has the DNA TGTGCCAGCAGTTCCGCCCAGACCTTCTCTGGAAACACCATATATTTT. This sequence encodes CASSSAQTFSGNTIYF.

Worth noting for this clone: Different DNA sequences within this sample yield the same CDR3. The chain links TRBV5-1 to TRBJ2-1; D might be TRBD2 (7 bases). The CDR3 sequence is 12 residues long. Germline loops: CDR1 SGHRS, CDR2 YFSETQ. Deletions cut 0 bases from V and 10 bases from J, with 8 bases between. The CDR3 bases are TGCGCCAGCAGCTTGGCGGGGGGCGAGCAGTTCTTC. As protein: CASSLAGGEQFF.

A note on this clone: Distinct nucleotide sequences in the sample also encode this CDR3. V and J are TRBV11-2 and TRBJ2-1; D gene uncertain. This CDR3 comprises 14 residues. The V and J ends lost 3 bases and 4 bases respectively, with 10 bases between them. CDR1 and CDR2 (germline): SGHAT, FQNNGV. CDR3 sequence: CASSLGQVYNEQFF. CDR3 coding DNA: TGTGCCAGCAGCTTGGGTCAGGTGTACAATGAGCAGTTCTTC.

The chain links TRBV11-3 to TRBJ2-5; 10 nucleotides align to TRBD2. Looked up from germline, CDR1 is SGHNT and CDR2 is YENEEA. The CDR3 spans 17 residues. J lost 3 bases, V lost 5 bases, and 12 bases had no gene match. The CDR3 loop reads CASSPGVTSGTEETQYF. For the CDR3, the DNA is TGTGCCAGCAGCCCAGGGGTTACTAGCGGGACTGAAGAGACCCAGTACTTC.

This clone was counted between two and nine times. This chain links TRBV19 with TRBJ1-5; a weak D match, TRBD1 (5 bases). The CDR3 contains 16 residues. CDR1 is LNHDA and CDR2 is SQIVND in the germline V gene (reference sequence). Trimming stripped 6 bases from V and 7 bases from J, with 22 bases between. The CDR3 sequence: CASSRRDRDQDQPQHF. DNA of the CDR3: TGTGCCAGTAGCCGGCGGGACCGCGATCAGGACCAGCCCCAGCATTTT.

The gene calls are TRBV19 and TRBJ1-1; D remains unclear. V lost 10 bases to trimming and J lost 0 bases, with 12 bases between them. The CDR3 is made up of 13 amino acids. Germline V gene sequence: CDR1 LNHDA, CDR2 SQIVND (reference sequence). The CDR3 protein is CATGEQLNTEAFF. CDR3 DNA: TGTGCCACTGGGGAGCAGTTGAACACTGAAGCTTTCTTT.

This clone was observed a few times. The V and J genes are TRBV29-1 and TRBJ1-2; tentatively, D is TRBD1 (5 bases). This CDR3 contains 14 residues. Germline loops: CDR1 SQVTM, CDR2 ANQGSEA. The ends were cut back, 1 base at V and 7 bases at J, with 16 bases in the middle. The CDR3 sequence: CSVEVIGARSGYTF. In DNA form, the CDR3 reads TGCAGCGTTGAAGTAATAGGGGCTCGGAGTGGCTACACCTTC.

The genes are TRBV5-3 and TRBJ2-1; D ambiguous. TRBV5-3 falls under the ORF class, with uncertain function. V lost 1 base and J lost 6, with 17 bases in between. The CDR3 is 16 residues long. The CDR3 region has the DNA TGTGCCAGAAGCTTGTCTTCGGCCTTTTCGGCCAATGAGCAGTTCTTC. This sequence encodes CARSLSSAFSANEQFF.

This clone was picked up a small number of times. The chain joins TRBV27 to TRBJ2-4, with D uncertain. The CDR3 covers 13 residues. V shed 2 bases and J shed 9 bases, with 11 bases lying between them. Looked up from germline, CDR1 is MNHEY and CDR2 is SMNVEV (reference sequence). The CDR3 nucleotides are TGTGCCAGCAGTTTAAGACGGAGTGGCATTCAGTACTTC. It yields the protein CASSLRRSGIQYF.

This clone appeared a few times. Other DNA sequences in this sample translate to the same CDR3. The rearrangement links TRBV27 to TRBJ1-1, with D unclear. Germline V gene data show CDR1 as MNHEY and CDR2 as SMNVEV (reference sequence). The CDR3 is 14 residues long. V gave up 8 bases and J gave up 0 bases, with 13 bases separating them. The chain's CDR3 is CASSPSRLNTEAFF. CDR3 coding DNA: TGTGCCAGCTCCCCCTCTAGATTGAACACTGAAGCTTTCTTT.

The V gene is TRBV28, the J gene TRBJ2-7; perhaps TRBD1 as D (5 bases). In germline, CDR1 is MDHEN, CDR2 SYDVKM. The CDR3 spans 13 residues. V was clipped by 5 bases and J by 4 bases, with 12 bases between them. The CDR3 region is CASSPPDIYEQYF. In nucleotides, the CDR3 is TGTGCCAGCAGTCCCCCGGACATTTACGAGCAGTACTTC. The entire variable domain, with the rest obtained from reference TRBV28 and TRBJ2-7, is as follows: DVKVTQSSRYLVKRTGEKVFLECVQDMDHENMFWYRQDPGLGLRLIYFSYDVKMKEKGDIPEGYSVSREKKERFSLILESASTNQTSMYLCASSPPDIYEQYFGPGTRLTVT.

The chain employs TRBV29-1 and TRBJ1-3; D gene uncertain. This CDR3 region has 14 residues. Germline values: CDR1 SQVTM, CDR2 ANQGSEA. Trimming took 6 bases from V and 5 from J, leaving 17 bases between them. The CDR3 DNA reads TGCAGCGTCGGACCGCAAGCGAGTAGAAACACCATATATTTT. This translates into CSVGPQASRNTIYF.

The genes are TRBV13 and TRBJ2-7, with 13 bases lining up with TRBD2. The V segment lost 6 bases and the J segment 2 bases; nucleotides outside the gene matches: 7. The CDR3 is 16 residues long. CDR1 PRHDT and CDR2 FYEKMQ come from the germline V gene (reference sequence). The CDR3 reads CASSLSGTSGAYEQYF. CDR3 in DNA: TGTGCCAGCAGTCTATCCGGGACTAGCGGGGCCTACGAGCAGTACTTC.

V and J are TRBV15 and TRBJ2-3; D uncertain. V lost 0 bases and J 4 bases, leaving 11 bases between the germline ends. The CDR3 is made up of 15 amino acids. CDR1 is LNHNV, CDR2 YYDKDF, per germline (reference sequence). The CDR3 sequence: CATSRDYGGADTQYF. CDR3 DNA sequence: TGTGCCACCAGCAGAGATTATGGCGGAGCAGATACGCAGTATTTT.

Comment on this clone: The same CDR3 also results from other DNA sequences found in this sample. The V gene is TRBV7-2, the J gene TRBJ1-1; no firm D call. Germline V gene lookup returns CDR1 SGHTA and CDR2 FQGNSA. Trimming stripped 3 bases from V and 1 base from J, with 12 bases between. This CDR3 is built from 15 residues. Here the CDR3 DNA reads TGTGCCAGCAGCTTCTCTCCGGGAGCGAACACTGAAGCTTTCTTT. Protein product: CASSFSPGANTEAFF.

V gene TRBV2 combines with J gene TRBJ1-6; D remains ambiguous. CDR1 and CDR2 from the germline V gene are SNHLY and FYNNEI. The V end was cut by 5 bases, the J end by 6 bases, with 11 bases between. The CDR3 contains 14 residues. CDR3 sequence: CASSTTGLNSPLHF. CDR3 nucleotides: TGTGCCAGCAGTACCACTGGTCTTAATTCACCCCTCCACTTT.

The chain combines TRBV5-1 with TRBJ1-5, with no clear D. Germline V gene sequence: CDR1 SGHRS, CDR2 YFSETQ. V was trimmed by 0 bases and J by 6 bases, leaving 10 bases between them. The CDR3 is made up of 14 amino acids. The CDR3 DNA follows: TGCGCCAGCAGCTTGGGGCGGGAGGGTCAGCCCCAGCATTTT. It codes for CASSLGREGQPQHF.

The chain carries TRBV10-3 and TRBJ1-1, with 8 bases aligning to TRBD1. V was clipped by 6 bases and J by 2 bases; unmatched bases: 5. This CDR3 comprises 14 residues. In germline, CDR1 is ENHRY, CDR2 SYGVKD. CDR3 coding DNA: TGTGCCATCAGCAATGGACAGGGAAACACTGAAGCTTTCTTT. The encoded protein is CAISNGQGNTEAFF.

The chain has TRBV7-2 and TRBJ2-7; 10 positions match TRBD1. This CDR3 comprises 15 residues. V shed 5 bases, J shed 1 base, and the junction held 5 bases outside the gene matches. CDR1 and CDR2 from the germline V gene are SGHTA and FQGNSA. The CDR3 DNA sequence: TGTGCCAGCAGCGCACCGGGACAGGGGTCCTACGAGCAGTACTTC. Encoded protein: CASSAPGQGSYEQYF.

Worth noting for this clone: The sample contains more than one DNA sequence encoding this CDR3. The J gene is TRBJ2-3, the V gene TRBV7-9; TRBD2 agrees at 7 bases. The CDR3 runs 13 residues. Germline V CDR1 and CDR2: SEHNR, FQNEAQ (reference sequence). The ends lost 2 bases at V and 4 bases at J; junction bases unmatched: 0. The DNA for the CDR3 is TGTGCCAGCAGCTTACGGGGGGCAGATACGCAGTATTTT. As protein: CASSLRGADTQYF.

This clone was observed many times. This chain links TRBV12-5 with TRBJ1-2; no clear D gene. The CDR3 consists of 12 residues. V dropped 5 bases and J dropped 8 bases, with 12 bases sitting between them. The germline V gene encodes CDR1 LGHNT and CDR2 FRNRAP. CDR3 nucleotides: TGTGCTAGTGGTACCCTCTTGGGGGGCTACACCTTC. Its translation is CASGTLLGGYTF.